The following is a TCR beta chain sequence with its context. The target antigen is unknown. Documented time point: sample taken at primary tumor resection. No cells were sorted before sequencing. The whole RNA sequenced was extracted from tumor, nontumor lung or frozen PBMC. The source of the sample is a study of spatial heterogeneity in lung cancer. Findings and limits, study-wide: Circulating ubiquitous expanded tumor TCRs were observed more frequently at resection than at follow-up.

Germline CDR1 reads SGHRS; CDR2 reads YFSETQ. The trim removed 1 base at V and 8 bases at J, leaving 4 bases unmatched. The CDR3 is 14 amino acids. TCRdb redid the calling of the 5' RACE reads with MiXCR, one entry per CDR3 protein. The profile shows tens of thousands of distinct CDR3 sequences, about an eighth of them singletons. The source is a male donor with early-stage non-small cell lung cancer. The chain links TRBV5-1 to TRBJ2-1, with 9 positions matching TRBD2. The sequences come from PBMCs, collected at surgery. The chain's CDR3 is CASSLNSGSDEQFF. As DNA, the CDR3 is TGCGCCAGCAGCTTGAATAGCGGGAGTGATGAGCAGTTCTTC. Complete variable domain (other parts from reference TRBV5-1 and TRBJ2-1): KAGVTQTPRYLIKTRGQQVTLSCSPISGHRSVSWYQQTPGQGLQFLFEYFSETQRNKGNFPGRFSGRQFSNSRSEMNVSTLELGDSALYLCASSLNSGSDEQFFGPGTRLTVL.